This TCR beta chain came from a study of T cells in narcolepsy. This CDR3 region has 14 residues. Germline V CDR1 and CDR2: SGHTA, FQGNSA. The ends were cut back, 3 bases at V and 1 base at J, with 6 bases in the middle. Clones were read by immunoSEQ multiplex PCR, and TCRdb kept only the in-frame ones, dropping some. The sample lists roughly 25,000 clones; approximately 85% were seen once. The genes are TRBV7-2 and TRBJ2-2; D possibly corresponds to TRBD1 (6 bases). This receptor was obtained from a human donor with narcolepsy. Sequencing was carried out using CD45RA- memory CD4+ T cells from PBMCs. CDR3 loop: CASSLDRNTGELFF. The CDR3, as DNA: TGTGCCAGCAGCTTGGACAGGAACACCGGGGAGCTGTTTTTT.